Given below is one T cell receptor beta chain in context. These data are taken from a study of regulatory T cells in long-lasting Graves disease. Documented time point: persistent/refractory GD, antithyroid drugs over 5 years with positive TRAb. PBMC-extracted RNA yielded the TCR library. The CDR3 sequence is 15 residues long. Trimming shortened V by 2 bases and J by 4 bases, and 17 bases separated the two germline ends. Germline CDR1 and CDR2: SQVTM and ANQGSEA. Relying on iRepertoire HTBI primers and Arm-PCR of CDR3 regions, the team built TCR beta libraries. Each CDR3 protein is one row after TCRdb ran MiXCR on the multiplex PCR reads. Of 300,000 to 500,000 distinct CDR3 sequences in the sample, roughly 20% were seen once.

The material was peripheral blood mononuclear cells (PBMCs), obtained when the disease was refractory, from a patient treated with antithyroid drugs. The chain carries TRBV29-1 and TRBJ2-5, with TRBD2 as a possible D gene (6 bases). The TCR originated in a female donor with Graves disease. The CDR3: CSVEPEAGRGETQYF. The CDR3 DNA reads TGCAGCGTTGAACCCGAGGCGGGGAGAGGAGAGACCCAGTACTTC.